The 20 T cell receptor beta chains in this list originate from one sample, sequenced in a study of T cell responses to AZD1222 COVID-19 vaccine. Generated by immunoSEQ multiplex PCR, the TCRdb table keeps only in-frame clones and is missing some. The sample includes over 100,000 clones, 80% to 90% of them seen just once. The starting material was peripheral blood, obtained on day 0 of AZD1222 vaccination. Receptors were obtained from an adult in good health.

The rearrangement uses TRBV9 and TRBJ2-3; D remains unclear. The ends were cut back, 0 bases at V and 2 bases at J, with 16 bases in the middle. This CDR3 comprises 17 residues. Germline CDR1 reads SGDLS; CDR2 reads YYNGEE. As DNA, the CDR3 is TGTGCCAGCAGCGTAGGGGGAATAGGAGTTCCCACAGATACGCAGTATTTT. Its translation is CASSVGGIGVPTDTQYF.

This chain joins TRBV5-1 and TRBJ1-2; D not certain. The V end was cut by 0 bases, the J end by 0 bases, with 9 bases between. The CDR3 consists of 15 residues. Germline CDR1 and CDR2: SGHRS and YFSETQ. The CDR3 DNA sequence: TGCGCCAGCAGCTTGGGACCCGGGACTAACTATGGCTACACCTTC. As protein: CASSLGPGTNYGYTF.

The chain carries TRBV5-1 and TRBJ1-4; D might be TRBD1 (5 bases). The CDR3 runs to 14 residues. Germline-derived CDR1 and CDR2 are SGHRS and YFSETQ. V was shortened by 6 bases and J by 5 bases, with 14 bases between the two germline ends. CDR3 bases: TGCGCCAGCACTCCGGGGGGGACGAATGAAAAACTGTTTTTT. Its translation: CASTPGGTNEKLFF. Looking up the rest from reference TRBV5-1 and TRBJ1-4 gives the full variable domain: KAGVTQTPRYLIKTRGQQVTLSCSPISGHRSVSWYQQTPGQGLQFLFEYFSETQRNKGNFPGRFSGRQFSNSRSEMNVSTLELGDSALYLCASTPGGTNEKLFFGSGTQLSVL.

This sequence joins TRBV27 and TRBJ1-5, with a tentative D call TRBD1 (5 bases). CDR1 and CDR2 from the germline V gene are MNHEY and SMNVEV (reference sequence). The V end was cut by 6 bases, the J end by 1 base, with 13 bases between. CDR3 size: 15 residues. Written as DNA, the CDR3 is TGTGCCAGCAGGTTTTCAGGGAGGAGCAATCAGCCCCAGCATTTT. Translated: CASRFSGRSNQPQHF.

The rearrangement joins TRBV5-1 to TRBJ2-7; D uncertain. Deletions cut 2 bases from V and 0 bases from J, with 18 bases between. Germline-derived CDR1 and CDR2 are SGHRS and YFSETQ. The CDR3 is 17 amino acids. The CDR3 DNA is TGCGCCAGCAGCTTTCGAACCCGACGCTCATACTCCTACGAGCAGTACTTC. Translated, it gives CASSFRTRRSYSYEQYF. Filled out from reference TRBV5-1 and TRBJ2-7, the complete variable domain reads KAGVTQTPRYLIKTRGQQVTLSCSPISGHRSVSWYQQTPGQGLQFLFEYFSETQRNKGNFPGRFSGRQFSNSRSEMNVSTLELGDSALYLCASSFRTRRSYSYEQYFGPGTRLTVT.

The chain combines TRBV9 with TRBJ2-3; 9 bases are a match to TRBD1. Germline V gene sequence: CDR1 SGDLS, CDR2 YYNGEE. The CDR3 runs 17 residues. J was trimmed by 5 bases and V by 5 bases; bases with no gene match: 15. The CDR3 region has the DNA TGTGCCAGCAGACCAGGGACAGGGAGGTTCGGGATAGATACGCAGTATTTT. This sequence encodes CASRPGTGRFGIDTQYF.

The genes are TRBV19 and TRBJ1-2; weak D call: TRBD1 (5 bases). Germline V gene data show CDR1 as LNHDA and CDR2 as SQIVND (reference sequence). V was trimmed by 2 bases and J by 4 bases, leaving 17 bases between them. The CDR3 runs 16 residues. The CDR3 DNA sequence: TGTGCCAGTAGTATACGACGTGCAGGGTCCGGCTATGGCTACACCTTC. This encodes CASSIRRAGSGYGYTF.

CDR3 sequence reads: CSVEYRAQNTEAFF. The CDR3 DNA reads TGCAGCGTTGAGTACAGGGCCCAGAACACTGAAGCTTTCTTT. The chain employs TRBV29-1 and TRBJ1-1; D may be TRBD1 (6 bases). The V end was cut by 3 bases, the J end by 1 base, with 12 bases between. CDR1 is SQVTM and CDR2 is ANQGSEA in the germline V gene. The CDR3 length is 14 residues.

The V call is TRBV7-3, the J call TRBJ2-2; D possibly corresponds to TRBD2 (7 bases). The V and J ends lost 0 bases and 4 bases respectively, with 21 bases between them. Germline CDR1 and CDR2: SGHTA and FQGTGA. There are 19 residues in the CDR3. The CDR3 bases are TGTGCCAGCAGCTTAACGTACGGCGGGGGCAAGCGGGGCACCGGGGAGCTGTTTTTT. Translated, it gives CASSLTYGGGKRGTGELFF.

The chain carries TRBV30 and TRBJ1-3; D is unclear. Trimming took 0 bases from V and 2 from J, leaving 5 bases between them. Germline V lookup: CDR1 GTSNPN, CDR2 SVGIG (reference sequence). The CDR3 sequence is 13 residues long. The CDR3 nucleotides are TGTGCCTGGAGTGTAGCCCCTGGAAACACCATATATTTT. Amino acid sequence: CAWSVAPGNTIYF.

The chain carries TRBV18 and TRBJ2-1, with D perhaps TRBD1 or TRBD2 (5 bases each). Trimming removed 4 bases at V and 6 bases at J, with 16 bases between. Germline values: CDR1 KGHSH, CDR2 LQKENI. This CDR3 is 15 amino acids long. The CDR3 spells CASSRDGSMRNEQFF. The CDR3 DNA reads TGTGCCAGCTCACGGGACGGATCTATGCGCAATGAGCAGTTCTTC.

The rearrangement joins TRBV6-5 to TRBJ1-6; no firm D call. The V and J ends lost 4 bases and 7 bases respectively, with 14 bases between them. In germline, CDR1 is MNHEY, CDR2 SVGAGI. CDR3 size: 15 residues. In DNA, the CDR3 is TGTGCCAGCAGTTTCGAGGGAGCCCGGAATTCACCCCTCCACTTT. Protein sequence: CASSFEGARNSPLHF.

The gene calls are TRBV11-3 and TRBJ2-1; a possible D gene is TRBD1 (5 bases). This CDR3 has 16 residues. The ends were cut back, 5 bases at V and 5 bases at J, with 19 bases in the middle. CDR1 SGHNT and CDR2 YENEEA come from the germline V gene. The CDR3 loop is CASSPRLGAGNNEQFF. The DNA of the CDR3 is TGTGCCAGCAGCCCCCGTCTAGGTGCAGGGAACAATGAGCAGTTCTTC.

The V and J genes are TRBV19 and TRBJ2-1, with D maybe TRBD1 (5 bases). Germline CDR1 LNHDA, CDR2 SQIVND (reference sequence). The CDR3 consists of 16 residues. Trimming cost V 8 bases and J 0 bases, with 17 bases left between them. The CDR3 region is CASLPRMGPSYNEQFF. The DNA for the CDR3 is TGTGCCAGTCTTCCTAGGATGGGGCCCTCCTACAATGAGCAGTTCTTC. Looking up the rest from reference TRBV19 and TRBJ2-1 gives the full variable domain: DGGITQSPKYLFRKEGQNVTLSCEQNLNHDAMYWYRQDPGQGLRLIYYSQIVNDFQKGDIAEGYSVSREKKESFPLTVTSAQKNPTAFYLCASLPRMGPSYNEQFFGPGTRLTVL.

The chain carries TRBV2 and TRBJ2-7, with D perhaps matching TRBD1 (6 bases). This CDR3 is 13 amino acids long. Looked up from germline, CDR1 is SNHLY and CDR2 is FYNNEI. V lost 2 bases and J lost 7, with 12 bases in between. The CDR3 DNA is TGTGCCAGCAGTGAACATTCAGGGGTGGAGCAGTACTTC. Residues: CASSEHSGVEQYF.

The CDR3 spells CASRPPDNYEQYF. CDR3 DNA sequence: TGTGCCAGCAGGCCTCCGGACAACTACGAGCAGTACTTC. This rearrangement joins TRBV12-3 or TRBV12-4 to TRBJ2-7, with TRBD1 as a possible D gene (5 bases). V was pared by 6 bases and J by 3 bases, with 12 bases between. The CDR3 is made up of 13 amino acids.

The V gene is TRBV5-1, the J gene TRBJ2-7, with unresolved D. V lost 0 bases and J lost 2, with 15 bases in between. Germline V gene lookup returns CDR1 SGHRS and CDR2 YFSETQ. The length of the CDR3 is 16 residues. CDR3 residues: CASSLAPDRLAYEQYF. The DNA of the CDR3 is TGCGCCAGCAGCTTGGCACCAGATAGACTGGCCTACGAGCAGTACTTC.

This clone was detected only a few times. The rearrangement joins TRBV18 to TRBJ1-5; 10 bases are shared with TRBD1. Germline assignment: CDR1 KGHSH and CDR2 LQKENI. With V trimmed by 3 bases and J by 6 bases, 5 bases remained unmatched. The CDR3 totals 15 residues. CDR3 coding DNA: TGTGCCAGCTCACCGGACAGGGGGGATCGTCAGCCCCAGCATTTT. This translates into CASSPDRGDRQPQHF.

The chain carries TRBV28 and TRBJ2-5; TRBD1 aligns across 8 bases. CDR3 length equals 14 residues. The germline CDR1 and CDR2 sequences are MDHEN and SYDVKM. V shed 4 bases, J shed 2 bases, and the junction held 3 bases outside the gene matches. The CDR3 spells CASSSDRGQETQYF. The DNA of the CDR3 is TGTGCCAGCAGTTCCGACAGGGGACAAGAGACCCAGTACTTC.

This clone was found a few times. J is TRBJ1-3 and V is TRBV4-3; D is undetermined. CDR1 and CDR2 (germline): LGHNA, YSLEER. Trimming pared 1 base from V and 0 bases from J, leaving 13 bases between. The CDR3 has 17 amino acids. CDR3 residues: CASSQAKDFPSGNTIYF. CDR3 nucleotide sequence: TGCGCCAGCAGCCAAGCTAAGGATTTCCCCTCTGGAAACACCATATATTTT.